This T cell receptor beta chain derives from a study of OX40 agonist ivuxolimab in advanced cancers. The wider study: Patients in the trial were receiving intravenous ivuxolimab every 2 weeks, at doses of 0.01 to 10 mg/kg. Participants could have had prior anti-PD-1, anti-PD-L1 or anti-CTLA-4 therapy, and about 40% had some. A male proportion of about 84% was recorded, with mean age 60 years and range roughly 20 to 90. There were three patients with partial responses, one having hepatocellular carcinoma and two cutaneous melanoma.

The CDR3 length is 15 residues. Looked up from germline, CDR1 is MNHEY and CDR2 is SMNVEV (reference sequence). Trimming pared 7 bases from V and 4 bases from J, leaving 19 bases between. Clones were sequenced by immunoSEQ multiplex PCR, and TCRdb holds only the in-frame ones, with some missing. Of some 71,000 clones in the sample, roughly 84% are singletons; the top ten hold approximately 7.9%. The specimen comprised CD4+ or CD8+ T cells sorted from blood, sampled in a trial of the OX40 agonist ivuxolimab. The V call is TRBV27, the J call TRBJ1-2; D gene unclear. This clonotype originated in an adult with an advanced solid tumor such as melanoma, head and neck, liver or kidney cancer. This chain's CDR3 is CASKGSALVAYGYTF. CDR3 DNA: TGTGCCAGCAAAGGTTCCGCATTAGTAGCCTATGGCTACACCTTC.